The entry below gives a single TCR beta chain sequence along with its context. Its antigen is as yet unknown. Germline CDR1 is SGHRS and CDR2 is YFSETQ. The length of the CDR3 is 17 residues. J was trimmed by 4 bases and V by 3 bases; bases with no gene match: 8. This entry belongs to a study of human T cells and chemical hapten exposure. Authors' methods: Individual samples carried between roughly 23,224 and 700,000 TCRs, with 95,638 as the median. One entry per CDR3 protein, called by TCRdb with MiXCR from the RACE reads. What appears here as the V and J calls and clone size reflects TCRdb's work, not the paper's. This table holds under 95,000 distinct CDR3 sequences, about 8.6% found once. Time point meaning: healthy volunteer bleed at 2 weeks. Total RNA came from unfractionated whole blood. Study findings and constraints: TCRs above 1 in 1000 frequency stayed constant with DPC sensitization.

Specimen: whole blood. This sequence originates from a female donor in good health. Some clones in this sample may be carry-over from other donors' samples. This chain uses TRBV5-1 with TRBJ2-2, with TRBD2 identical over 11 bases. The CDR3 sequence is CASSSNSGRAATGELFF. In nucleotides, the CDR3 is TGCGCCAGCAGCTCGAATAGCGGGAGGGCCGCCACCGGGGAGCTGTTTTTT.